The source of this T cell receptor (beta chain) is a study of blood T cell repertoires in COVID-19. Looking at the study overall: The origin of the acute and convalescent COVID-19 samples was the United States, Italy and Spain. PBMCs, B-cell-depleted T cells, or T cells were the source of the cDNA or gDNA that made up the material.

The count of this clone is one. Per the original data handling: Amplification from reference gene primers served as the basis for estimated nucleated cell counts. Generated by immunoSEQ multiplex PCR, the TCRdb table keeps only in-frame clones and is missing some. Clone size and V and J calls were adopted from that table, with D and trimming inferred from the DNA. The sample lists under 150,000 clones, roughly four fifths occurring once. The sequence came from a man aged 35-49 years with active or convalescent COVID-19. Source material: peripheral blood.

CDR3 DNA sequence: TGTGCCAGCAGGTCCCCCAGGGGGGCGGAGGGCTACACCTTC. Its protein product is CASRSPRGAEGYTF. The chain recombines TRBV6-5 with TRBJ1-2; 7 bases match TRBD1. V lost 6 bases to trimming and J lost 8 bases; unmatched junction nucleotides: 12. Per the germline V gene, CDR1 is MNHEY and CDR2 is SVGAGI. The length of the CDR3 is 14 residues.